The T cell receptor (beta chain) under discussion was sequenced for a study of blood T cell repertoires in COVID-19. Across the study: Italy, Spain and the United States were the sources of the convalescent and acute COVID-19 samples. Sources were T cells, B-cell-depleted T cells, or PBMCs; the material itself was cDNA or gDNA.

Germline CDR1 reads SGHTA; CDR2 reads FQGNSA. The germline V and J ends were trimmed by 5 bases and 2 bases, with 9 bases remaining between them. There are 13 residues in the CDR3. In the source study's methods: Reference gene primers were amplified, and this amplification served to estimate nucleated cell counts. Only in-frame clones appear in the TCRdb table, and some are missing; sequencing was by immunoSEQ multiplex PCR. Clone size and the V and J calls come from that table; the DNA yielded D and trimming. The table records 350,000 to 400,000 clones, approximately 86% of them present only once. Seattle's enrolled individuals joined amid active infection and were then monitored longitudinally.

Sequencing was performed on peripheral blood. This chain joins TRBV7-2 and TRBJ1-2; D gene unclear. The TCR sequence derives from a woman aged 55 to 70 with COVID-19, enrolled during active disease. The CDR3 nucleotides are TGTGCCAGCAGCCACACGATAAACTATGGCTACACCTTC. Protein sequence: CASSHTINYGYTF. Full variable domain (rest looked up from reference TRBV7-2 and TRBJ1-2): GAGVSQSPSNKVTEKGKDVELRCDPISGHTALYWYRQSLGQGLEFLIYFQGNSAPDKSGLPSDRFSAERTGGSVSTLTIQRTQQEDSAVYLCASSHTINYGYTFGSGTRLTVV.